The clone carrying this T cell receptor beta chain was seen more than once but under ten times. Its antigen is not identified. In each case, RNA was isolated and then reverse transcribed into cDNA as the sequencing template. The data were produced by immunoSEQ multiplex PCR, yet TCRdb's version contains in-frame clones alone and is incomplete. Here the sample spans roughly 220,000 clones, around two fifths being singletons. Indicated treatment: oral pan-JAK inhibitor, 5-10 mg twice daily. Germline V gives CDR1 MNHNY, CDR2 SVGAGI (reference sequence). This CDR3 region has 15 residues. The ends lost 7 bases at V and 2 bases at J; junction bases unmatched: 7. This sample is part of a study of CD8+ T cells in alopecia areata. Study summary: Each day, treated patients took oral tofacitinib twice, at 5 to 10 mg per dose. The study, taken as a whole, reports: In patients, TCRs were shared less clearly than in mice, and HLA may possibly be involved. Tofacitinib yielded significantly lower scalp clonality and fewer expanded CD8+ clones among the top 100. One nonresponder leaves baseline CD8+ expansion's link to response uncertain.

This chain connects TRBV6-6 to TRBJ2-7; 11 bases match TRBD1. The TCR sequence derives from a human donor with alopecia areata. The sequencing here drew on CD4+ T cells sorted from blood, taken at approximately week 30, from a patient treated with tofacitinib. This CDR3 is CASTAGQGATYEQYF. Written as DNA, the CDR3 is TGTGCCAGCACCGCCGGACAGGGGGCCACCTACGAGCAGTACTTC.